A single sample is the source of the 10 T cell receptor beta chains below, sequenced in a study of regulatory T cells in long-lasting Graves disease. Combining iRepertoire HTBI primers with Arm-PCR of CDR3 regions, the authors built TCR beta libraries. In TCRdb, the multiplex PCR reads were re-called with MiXCR into one record per CDR3 protein. The sample has almost 450,000 distinct CDR3 sequences, 15% to 20% seen once; the top ten hold about 10%. Time point denoted: newly diagnosed GD, antithyroid drugs for less than 3 months. PBMCs were the source of the RNA used for TCR sequencing. A further study also used this sample, focusing on T cells in Graves' hyperthyroidism and ophthalmopathy.

The material sequenced was peripheral blood mononuclear cells (PBMCs), taken at new diagnosis, from a patient treated with antithyroid drugs. The receptor set was obtained from a woman in her 30s with Graves disease.

Ten or more counts support this clonotype. The chain links TRBV11-2 to TRBJ2-7, with D maybe TRBD1 (6 bases). This CDR3 spans 16 amino acids. The V end lost 4 bases, the J end lost 0 bases, and 16 bases lay between the germline ends. Germline V CDR1 and CDR2: SGHAT, FQNNGV. CDR3 loop: CASSSNGQSISYEQYF. Here the CDR3 DNA reads TGTGCCAGCAGCTCTAATGGACAGTCCATCTCCTACGAGCAGTACTTC.

This clonotype was counted a few times. The chain joins TRBV4-3 to TRBJ2-1; 13 bases fit TRBD2. CDR1 LGHNA and CDR2 YSLEER come from the germline V gene. Trimming cost V 7 bases and J 9 bases; bases outside gene matches: 9. The CDR3 is 15 amino acids. In nucleotides, the CDR3 is TGCGCCAGCACAAGGACTAGCGGGAGAAGTGGTGAGCAGTTCTTC. This encodes CASTRTSGRSGEQFF.

Ten or more counts support this clonotype. The chain combines TRBV6-1 with TRBJ1-6; 8 bases match TRBD1. The CDR3 length is 19 residues. CDR1 and CDR2 (germline): MNHNS, SASEGT. J gave up 3 bases and V 5 bases, and 15 bases lay outside the gene matches. The CDR3 DNA is TGTGCCAGCAGTCATACCCTAAGACAGGGGCGGGTCTATAATTCACCCCTCCACTTT. Amino acids: CASSHTLRQGRVYNSPLHF.

In this sample, this clonotype turned up a few times. The chain uses TRBV30 and TRBJ2-1; possible D gene TRBD2, 5 bases. Trimming stripped 4 bases from V and 9 bases from J, with 13 bases between. Germline values: CDR1 GTSNPN, CDR2 SVGIG (reference sequence). The CDR3 covers 12 residues. Here the CDR3 reads CAWNNREPEQFF. The CDR3, as DNA: TGTGCCTGGAATAATAGGGAGCCTGAGCAGTTCTTC.

The CDR3 reads CASSGRDRQETQYF. The CDR3 DNA sequence: TGTGCCAGCAGCGGTCGGGACAGACAAGAGACCCAGTACTTC. The gene calls are TRBV9 and TRBJ2-5; 7 nucleotides match TRBD1. The V segment lost 3 bases and the J segment 2 bases; nucleotides outside the gene matches: 4. The CDR3 length is 14 residues. Germline V gives CDR1 SGDLS, CDR2 YYNGEE.

The genes are TRBV10-3 and TRBJ2-3; 7 bases agree with TRBD2. The CDR3 runs to 16 residues. CDR1 is ENHRY, CDR2 SYGVKD, per germline. V gave up 9 bases and J gave up 2 bases; unmatched junction bases: 14. Written as DNA, the CDR3 is TGTGCCATGGGGTCCGAACAAGCGGGGTCCACAGATACGCAGTATTTT. It translates to CAMGSEQAGSTDTQYF.

This clonotype was observed many times. V usage is TRBV5-1 and J usage is TRBJ2-2; 13 nucleotides line up with TRBD2. The CDR3 consists of 17 residues. Per germline, CDR1 SGHRS and CDR2 YFSETQ. Trimming took 4 bases from V and 9 from J; bases not matched to a gene: 12. In DNA, the CDR3 is TGCGCCAGCAGCCCAGGACTAGCGGGAGTGGGTACCAGGGAGCTGTTTTTT. It encodes CASSPGLAGVGTRELFF.

Ten or more counts support this clonotype. The chain links TRBV12-3 or TRBV12-4 to TRBJ2-1; possibly TRBD2 for D (7 bases). Trimming pared 1 base from V and 1 base from J, leaving 14 bases between. The CDR3 is 17 residues long. CDR3 coding DNA: TGTGCCAGCAGTTTAGGAGGGGGGAGGGGGTCCTACAATGAGCAGTTCTTC. This gives the protein CASSLGGGRGSYNEQFF.

This clonotype was detected only a few times. J is TRBJ2-1 and V is TRBV5-6; 7 nucleotides agree with TRBD2. Germline CDR1 and CDR2: SGHDT and YYEEEE. CDR3 length equals 14 residues. The V gene end was trimmed by 4 bases and the J gene end by 8 bases; junction bases not matched to a gene: 9. The CDR3 nucleotides are TGTGCCAGCAGCCGGCCACCGACTAGCTATGAGCAGTTCTTC. Its translation is CASSRPPTSYEQFF.

This clonotype was seen at least ten times. The gene calls are TRBV11-2 and TRBJ2-7; D possibly corresponds to TRBD2 (5 bases). Trimming stripped 1 base from V and 5 bases from J, with 9 bases between. The CDR3 is 13 amino acids. In germline, CDR1 is SGHAT, CDR2 FQNNGV. The CDR3, as DNA: TGTGCCAGCAGCTTAGTTTCGGGAAACGAGCAGTACTTC. Translating it yields CASSLVSGNEQYF.